The present TCR beta chain was sequenced within a study of blood T cell repertoires in COVID-19. How the authors handled the data: Reference gene primer amplification in the assay estimated nucleated cell counts. The assay was immunoSEQ multiplex PCR, and TCRdb's table has in-frame clones only and misses some. The V and J calls and clone size come from that table; D and trimming were worked out from the DNA. The table includes about 93,000 clones, around 90% detected once. Germline V gene lookup returns CDR1 SNHLY and CDR2 FYNNEI. The CDR3 is 12 residues long. The ends were cut back, 8 bases at V and 4 bases at J, with 12 bases in the middle.

The sequencing input was peripheral blood. This clonotype was sampled from a human donor with active COVID-19. The donor label of this sample is uncertain. The V call is TRBV2, the J call TRBJ2-7, with D uncertain. The CDR3: CASCPLYYEQYF. CDR3 DNA: TGTGCCAGCTGTCCCCTGTATTACGAGCAGTACTTC.